This TCR beta chain is from a study of CXCR3-negative and CXCR3-positive naive CD8 T cells. Germline lookup yields CDR1 KGHSH and CDR2 LQKENI. The CDR3 totals 16 residues. Regarding this clonotype: The antigen remains undetermined.

Study-wide findings and caveats: Comparably high diversity was seen in both naive subsets, and much lower diversity in memory CD8+ cells.

Carrying UMI labels, the TRB cDNA libraries were prepared through 5' RACE. From the 5' RACE reads, TCRdb lists one entry per CDR3 protein and no DNA. The sample yields 55,000 to 70,000 distinct CDR3 sequences, of which the top ten take up less than 25%. The chain recombines TRBV18 with TRBJ2-7; there is no DNA to check the TCRdb D call of TRBD1. The TCR sequence derives from a human donor in good health. Some clones in this sample may be carry-over from other donors' samples. The sample comprised memory CD8+ T cells from blood. The CDR3 spells CASSPPSGQGSYEQYF.